This is a list of T cell receptor beta chains from one sample in a study of beta chain features in type 1 diabetes. Clones were sequenced by immunoSEQ multiplex PCR, and TCRdb holds only the in-frame ones, with some missing. The sample has around 710,000 clones, approximately 13% seen once. The specimen was naive CD4+ T cells from blood. The receptors here all came from a man aged 25 to 45 with type 1 diabetes. Each CDR3 is given with its conserved first and last residue. D genes are given only for firm matches. Clone size is given for some rows only: seen once, a few or many times, or a class if the clone is expanded.

J | V | D | size | DNA | CDR3
TRBJ2-1 | TRBV5-6 | TRBD1 | few | TGTGCCAGCAGCCGGCTGGACAGGGGTTTTGACGAGCAGTTCTTC | CASSRLDRGFDEQFF
TRBJ2-5 | TRBV9 | TRBD2 | few | TGTGCCAGCACCCCGAGGGGACTAGCGTCAGAGACCCAGTACTTC | CASTPRGLASETQYF
TRBJ2-1 | TRBV19 | - | - | TGTGCCAGTTTAGGGGGGTCCGGCTCCTACAATGAGCAGTTCTTC | CASLGGSGSYNEQFF
TRBJ2-7 | TRBV9 | TRBD2 | - | TGTGCCAGCAGCCCCCAGCGGGACTCGGCCGAGCAGTACTTC | CASSPQRDSAEQYF
TRBJ1-6 | TRBV6-6 | - | - | TGTGCCAGCAGCCGCAGGGACTTTAATTCACCCCTCCACTTT | CASSRRDFNSPLHF
TRBJ1-2 | TRBV7-2 | - | - | TGTGCCAGCAGCTTACAAGGGCAGGTCAACTATGGCTACACCTTC | CASSLQGQVNYGYTF
TRBJ2-7 | TRBV7-2 | - | - | TGTGCCAGCAGCCTGGGGACTGACCCCTACGAGCAGTACTTC | CASSLGTDPYEQYF
TRBJ2-7 | TRBV5-4 | - | - | TGTGCCAGCAGCGCCGGGACATTACACGAGCAGTACTTC | CASSAGTLHEQYF
TRBJ1-3 | TRBV6-6 | - | - | TGTGCCAGCAGTTACCCCACAGGGTCCTCTGGAAACACCATATATTTT | CASSYPTGSSGNTIYF
TRBJ2-1 | TRBV6-1 | - | few | TGTGCCAGCAGTGAGGGGTACAATGAGCAGTTCTTC | CASSEGYNEQFF
TRBJ1-3 | TRBV7-3 | - | - | TGTGCCAGCAGCTTAGGACAGGGAAACACCATATATTTT | CASSLGQGNTIYF
TRBJ1-1 | TRBV5-1 | - | - | TGCGCCAGCAGCTTGGAAGGTGGTGACACTGAAGCTTTCTTT | CASSLEGGDTEAFF
TRBJ2-5 | TRBV4-1 | - | - | TGCGCCAGCAGCCAAGATCGGGGCCAGTCCTCCCAAGAGACCCAGTACTTC | CASSQDRGQSSQETQYF
TRBJ2-1 | TRBV6-5 | - | - | TGTGCCAGCAACAAAGAGGGTTACAATGAGCAGTTCTTC | CASNKEGYNEQFF
TRBJ1-6 | TRBV2 | TRBD1 | few | TGTGCCAGCAGTTCGACAGGGGGCCCACGGTTTTCACCCCTCCACTTT | CASSSTGGPRFSPLHF
TRBJ1-5 | TRBV29-1 | - | few | TGCAGCGTCGCCGGGACCCTCAATCAGCCCCAGCATTTT | CSVAGTLNQPQHF
TRBJ2-3 | TRBV2 | - | few | TGTGCCAGCAGTGAAGCGCTCGCCCAGGGGACATCAACAGATACGCAGTATTTT | CASSEALAQGTSTDTQYF
TRBJ1-2 | TRBV27 | TRBD1 | - | TGTGCCAGCAGTTTATTCGCAGGGGGGGCTTCTGGCTACACCTTC | CASSLFAGGASGYTF
TRBJ2-1 | TRBV9 | - | - | TGTGCCAGCAGCTTGAGCGGGTGGGACAATGAGCAGTTCTTC | CASSLSGWDNEQFF
TRBJ1-4 | TRBV11-3 | - | few | TGTGCCAGCAGCTTAGATCTCGAACAGGGAGAACTGTTTTTT | CASSLDLEQGELFF
TRBJ1-2 | TRBV5-1 | TRBD1 | - | TGCGCCAGCAGCCCAGGACAGGGTCGATCTGGCTACACCTTC | CASSPGQGRSGYTF
TRBJ2-2 | TRBV27 | - | - | TGTGCCAGCAGTTTGGAGAGGGGCGAAACCGGGGAGCTGTTTTTT | CASSLERGETGELFF
TRBJ2-1 | TRBV15 | TRBD2 | - | TGTGCCACCAGCAGAGATCCCCTAGCGGGCCTTGGATGGAATGAGCAGTTCTTC | CATSRDPLAGLGWNEQFF
TRBJ2-3 | TRBV15 | - | - | TGTGCCACCAAAGTTGGGGGGGCGGGCACAGATACGCAGTATTTT | CATKVGGAGTDTQYF
TRBJ1-2 | TRBV5-1 | - | - | TGCGCCAGCAGCCCCGGAGGATATGGCTACACCTTC | CASSPGGYGYTF
TRBJ1-5 | TRBV6-5 | - | few | TGTGCCAGCAGTTTGTACAGATTGAATCAGCCCCAGCATTTT | CASSLYRLNQPQHF
TRBJ2-3 | TRBV29-1 | TRBD2 | - | TGCAGCGCCCCAGCGGGGGCCAGGGGCACAGATACGCAGTATTTT | CSAPAGARGTDTQYF
TRBJ2-3 | TRBV11-2 | - | - | TGTGCCAGCAGCTTAGATTCAGATACGCAGTATTTT | CASSLDSDTQYF
TRBJ2-7 | TRBV5-4 | - | - | TGTGCCAGCAGCTTGGTTCCCGGCGAGCAGTACTTC | CASSLVPGEQYF
TRBJ1-3 | TRBV9 | - | - | TGTGCCAGCCAGCAAGGGGCTGGAAACACCATATATTTT | CASQQGAGNTIYF
TRBJ1-2 | TRBV7-9 | - | few | TGTGCCAGCAGCCAGGACAGTCTGCCGGGCTACACCTTC | CASSQDSLPGYTF
TRBJ1-6 | TRBV18 | - | few | TGTGCCAGCTCACCAGCGGCGGATTCACCCCTCCACTTT | CASSPAADSPLHF
TRBJ1-5 | TRBV6-5 | TRBD1 | few | TGTGCCAGCAGCCGGGACAGAGTCAATCAGCCCCAGCATTTT | CASSRDRVNQPQHF
TRBJ2-3 | TRBV20-1 | - | - | TGCAGTGCCACCCCAACAGATACGCAGTATTTT | CSATPTDTQYF
TRBJ2-7 | TRBV28 | - | - | TGTGCCAGCAGTTTGGGGGGTAGCTCCTACGAGCAGTACTTC | CASSLGGSSYEQYF
TRBJ1-1 | TRBV7-9 | - | - | TGTGCCAGCAGCTCGTTACTGGGGGTGGGCACTGAAGCTTTCTTT | CASSSLLGVGTEAFF
TRBJ2-5 | TRBV11-3 | - | few | TGTGCCAGCAGTCAGGGGATCCAAGAGACCCAGTACTTC | CASSQGIQETQYF
TRBJ2-7 | TRBV28 | - | - | TGTGCCAGCAGCCGGATGAGCTTCTCCTACGAGCAGTACTTC | CASSRMSFSYEQYF
TRBJ2-2 | TRBV28 | TRBD1 | - | TGTGCCAGCAGTTTGACAGGGGGAATCGGGGAGCTGTTTTTT | CASSLTGGIGELFF
TRBJ1-2 | TRBV2 | - | few | TGTGCCAGCAGGACGGACGGAAATTCTTATGGCTACACCTTC | CASRTDGNSYGYTF
TRBJ1-1 | TRBV6-1 | - | - | TGTGCCAGCAGTGAAGCGCCCGGCGATACCCGTGAAGCTTTCTTT | CASSEAPGDTREAFF
TRBJ2-7 | TRBV10-3 | TRBD1 | few | TGTGCCATCAGTGGGACAGGGAGAGTGTTCCACGAGCAGTACTTC | CAISGTGRVFHEQYF
TRBJ2-7 | TRBV15 | TRBD2 | - | TGTGCCACCAGCAGCGAGGGGACTAGCGGGGGAGTGAGCCACGAGCAGTACTTC | CATSSEGTSGGVSHEQYF
TRBJ2-3 | TRBV15 | TRBD2 | few | TGTGCCACCAGCGAGGGACTAGCGGGTCTCACAGATACGCAGTATTTT | CATSEGLAGLTDTQYF
TRBJ2-2 | TRBV27 | - | - | TGTGCCAGCAGTTTGTACACCGGGGAGCTGTTTTTT | CASSLYTGELFF
TRBJ2-3 | TRBV14 | TRBD2 | - | TGTGCCAGCAGCCCCCGACTAGCGGGGGGGATCACAGATACGCAGTATTTT | CASSPRLAGGITDTQYF
TRBJ2-5 | TRBV19 | TRBD1 | - | TGTGCCAGTAGTTTGGGACAGGGAGTGGAGACCCAGTACTTC | CASSLGQGVETQYF
TRBJ2-5 | TRBV5-4 | - | few | TGTGCCAGCAGCCTCCGGGAATCGGGCCCGGGAGAGACCCAGTACTTC | CASSLRESGPGETQYF
TRBJ1-6 | TRBV2 | - | few | TGTGCCAGCAGTGGGGGAGGGGCGTCTAATTCACCCCTCCACTTT | CASSGGGASNSPLHF
TRBJ1-2 | TRBV2 | - | - | TGTGCCAGCAATCCAGATAACTATGGCTACACCTTC | CASNPDNYGYTF
TRBJ2-1 | TRBV15 | - | - | TGTGCCACCAGCAGAGAAGTCTTGAGAGGGGGCAATGAGCAGTTCTTC | CATSREVLRGGNEQFF
TRBJ1-3 | TRBV5-1 | - | - | TGCGCCAGCAGCTCAATAGGACATGGGTACGGAAACACCATATATTTT | CASSSIGHGYGNTIYF
TRBJ1-2 | TRBV14 | - | few | TGTGCCAGCAGCCTCCGGACGCTTCAGGGCTACACCTTC | CASSLRTLQGYTF
TRBJ1-4 | TRBV7-8 | - | few | TGTGCCAGCAGCTTAATTAGGCAGGGCCATGCAACTAATGAAAAACTGTTTTTT | CASSLIRQGHATNEKLFF
TRBJ1-6 | TRBV7-2 | - | - | TGTGCCAGCAGCTTTTCCGACTATAATTCACCCCTCCACTTT | CASSFSDYNSPLHF
TRBJ2-3 | TRBV11-2 | TRBD2 | few | TGTGCCAGCAGCTTTGGGTTCACTAGCGGCTCAGATACGCAGTATTTT | CASSFGFTSGSDTQYF
TRBJ2-2 | TRBV19 | - | few | TGTGCCAGTAGTACGTCGGGGAACACCGGGGAGCTGTTTTTT | CASSTSGNTGELFF